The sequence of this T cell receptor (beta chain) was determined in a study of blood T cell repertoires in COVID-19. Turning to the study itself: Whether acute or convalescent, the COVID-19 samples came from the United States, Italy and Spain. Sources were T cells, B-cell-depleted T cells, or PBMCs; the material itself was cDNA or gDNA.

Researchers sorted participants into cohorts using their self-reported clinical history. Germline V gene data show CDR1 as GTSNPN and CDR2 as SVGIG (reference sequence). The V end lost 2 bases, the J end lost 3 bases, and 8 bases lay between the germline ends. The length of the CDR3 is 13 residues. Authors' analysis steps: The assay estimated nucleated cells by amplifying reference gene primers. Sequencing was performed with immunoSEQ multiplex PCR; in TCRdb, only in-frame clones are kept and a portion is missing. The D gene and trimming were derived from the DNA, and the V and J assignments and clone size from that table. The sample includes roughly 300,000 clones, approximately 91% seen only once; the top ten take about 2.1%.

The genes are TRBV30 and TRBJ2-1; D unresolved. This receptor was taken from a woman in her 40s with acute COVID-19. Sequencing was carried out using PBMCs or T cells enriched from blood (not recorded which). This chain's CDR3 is CAWSNLGYNEQFF. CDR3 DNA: TGTGCCTGGAGTAATCTAGGCTACAATGAGCAGTTCTTC.